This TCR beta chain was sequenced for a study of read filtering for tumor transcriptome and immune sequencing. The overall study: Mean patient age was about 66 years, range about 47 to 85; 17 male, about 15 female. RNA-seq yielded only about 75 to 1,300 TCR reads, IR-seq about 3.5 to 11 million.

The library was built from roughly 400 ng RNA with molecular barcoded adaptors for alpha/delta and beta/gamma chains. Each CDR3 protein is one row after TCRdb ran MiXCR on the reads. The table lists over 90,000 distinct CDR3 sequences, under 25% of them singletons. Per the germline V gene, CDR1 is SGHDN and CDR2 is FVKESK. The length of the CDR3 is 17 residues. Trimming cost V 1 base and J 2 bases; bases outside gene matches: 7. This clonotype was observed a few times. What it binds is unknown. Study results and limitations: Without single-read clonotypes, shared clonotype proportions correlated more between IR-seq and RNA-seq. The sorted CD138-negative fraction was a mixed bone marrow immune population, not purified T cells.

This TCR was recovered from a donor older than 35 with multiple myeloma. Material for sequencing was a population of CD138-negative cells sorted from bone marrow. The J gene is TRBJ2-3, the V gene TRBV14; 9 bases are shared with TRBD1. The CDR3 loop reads CASSQVWGQGFTDTQYF. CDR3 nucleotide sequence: TGTGCCAGCAGCCAAGTTTGGGGACAGGGATTCACAGATACGCAGTATTTT.